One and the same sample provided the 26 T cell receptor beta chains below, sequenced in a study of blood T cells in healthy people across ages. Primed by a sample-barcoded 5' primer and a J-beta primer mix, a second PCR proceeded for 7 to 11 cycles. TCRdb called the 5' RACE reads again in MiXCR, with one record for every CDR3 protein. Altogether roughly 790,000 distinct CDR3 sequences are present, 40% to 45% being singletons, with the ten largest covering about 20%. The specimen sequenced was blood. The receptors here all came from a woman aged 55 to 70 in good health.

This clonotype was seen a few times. CDR3 residues: CASSLVGRADNEQFF. CDR3 bases: TGTGCCAGCAGCTTAGTCGGCAGGGCTGACAATGAGCAGTTCTTC. This chain links TRBV11-2 with TRBJ2-1; D might be TRBD1 (5 bases). The V end lost 1 base, the J end lost 5 bases, and 12 bases lay between the germline ends. Germline values: CDR1 SGHAT, CDR2 FQNNGV. The CDR3 loop spans 15 amino acids.

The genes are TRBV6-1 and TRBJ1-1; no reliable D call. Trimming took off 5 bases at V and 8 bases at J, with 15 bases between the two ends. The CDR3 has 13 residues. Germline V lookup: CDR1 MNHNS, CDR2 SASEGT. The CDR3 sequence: CASSREGRREAFF. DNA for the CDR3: TGTGCCAGCAGTCGAGAGGGCAGGAGAGAAGCTTTCTTT.

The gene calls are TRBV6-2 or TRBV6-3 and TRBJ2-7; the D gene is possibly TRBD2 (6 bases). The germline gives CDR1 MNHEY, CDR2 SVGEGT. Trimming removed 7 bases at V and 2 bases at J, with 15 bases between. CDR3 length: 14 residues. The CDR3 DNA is TGTGCCAGCACCTTTGCGGGACCAACCTACGAGCAGTACTTC. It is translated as CASTFAGPTYEQYF.

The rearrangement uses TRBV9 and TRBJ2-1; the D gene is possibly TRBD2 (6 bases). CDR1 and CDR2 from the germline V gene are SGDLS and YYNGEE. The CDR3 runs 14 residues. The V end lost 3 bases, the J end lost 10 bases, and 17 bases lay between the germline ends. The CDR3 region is CASSAALGREEQFF. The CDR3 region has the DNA TGTGCCAGCAGCGCAGCCCTCGGACGGGAGGAGCAGTTCTTC.

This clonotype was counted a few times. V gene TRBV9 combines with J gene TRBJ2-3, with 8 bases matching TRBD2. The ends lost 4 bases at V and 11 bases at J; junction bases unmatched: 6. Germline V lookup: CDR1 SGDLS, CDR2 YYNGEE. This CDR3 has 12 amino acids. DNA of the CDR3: TGTGCCAGCAGCAGAGGGCTAGCGGGGCAGTATTTT. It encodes CASSRGLAGQYF. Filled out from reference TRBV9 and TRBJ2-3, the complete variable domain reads DSGVTQTPKHLITATGQRVTLRCSPRSGDLSVYWYQQSLDQGLQFLIQYYNGEERAKGNILERFSAQQFPDLHSELNLSSLELGDSALYFCASSRGLAGQYFGPGTRLTVL.

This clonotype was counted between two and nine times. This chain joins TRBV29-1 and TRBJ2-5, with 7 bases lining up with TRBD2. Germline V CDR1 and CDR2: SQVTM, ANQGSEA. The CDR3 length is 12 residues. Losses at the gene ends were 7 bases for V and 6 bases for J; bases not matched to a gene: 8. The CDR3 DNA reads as TGCAGCGAAACCGGGACTACACAGACCCAGTACTTC. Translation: CSETGTTQTQYF.

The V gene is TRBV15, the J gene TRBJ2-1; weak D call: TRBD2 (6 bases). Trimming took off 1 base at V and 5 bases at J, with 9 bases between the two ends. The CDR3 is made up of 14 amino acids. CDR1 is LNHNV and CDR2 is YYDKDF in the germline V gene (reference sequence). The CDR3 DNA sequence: TGTGCCACCAGCAGAGCCTCGGGAGACAATGAGCAGTTCTTC. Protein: CATSRASGDNEQFF. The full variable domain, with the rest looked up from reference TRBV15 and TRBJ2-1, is DAMVIQNPRYQVTQFGKPVTLSCSQTLNHNVMYWYQQKSSQAPKLLFHYYDKDFNNEADTPDNFQSRRPNTSFCFLDIRSPGLGDTAMYLCATSRASGDNEQFFGPGTRLTVL.

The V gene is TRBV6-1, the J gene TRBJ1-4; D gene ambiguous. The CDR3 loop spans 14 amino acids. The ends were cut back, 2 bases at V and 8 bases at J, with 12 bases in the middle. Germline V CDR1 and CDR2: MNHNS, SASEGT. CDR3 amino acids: CASSEPGLGEKLFF. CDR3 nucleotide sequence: TGTGCCAGCAGTGAACCAGGATTGGGGGAAAAACTGTTTTTT.

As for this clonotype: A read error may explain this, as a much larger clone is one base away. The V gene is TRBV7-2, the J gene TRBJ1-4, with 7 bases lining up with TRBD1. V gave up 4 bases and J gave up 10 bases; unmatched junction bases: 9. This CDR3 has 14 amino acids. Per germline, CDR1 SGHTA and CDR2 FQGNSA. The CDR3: CASSSQDRRGKLFF. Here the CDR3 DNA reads TGTGCCAGCAGCTCGCAGGACAGGAGGGGAAAACTGTTTTTT. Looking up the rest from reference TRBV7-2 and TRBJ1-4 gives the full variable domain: GAGVSQSPSNKVTEKGKDVELRCDPISGHTALYWYRQSLGQGLEFLIYFQGNSAPDKSGLPSDRFSAERTGGSVSTLTIQRTQQEDSAVYLCASSSQDRRGKLFFGSGTQLSVL.

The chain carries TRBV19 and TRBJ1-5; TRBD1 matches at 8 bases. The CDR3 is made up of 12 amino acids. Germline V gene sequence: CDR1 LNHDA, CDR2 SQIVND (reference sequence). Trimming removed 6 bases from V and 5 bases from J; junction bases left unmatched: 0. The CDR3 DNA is TGTGCCAGTAGGGGACAGGATCAGCCCCAGCATTTT. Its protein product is CASRGQDQPQHF.

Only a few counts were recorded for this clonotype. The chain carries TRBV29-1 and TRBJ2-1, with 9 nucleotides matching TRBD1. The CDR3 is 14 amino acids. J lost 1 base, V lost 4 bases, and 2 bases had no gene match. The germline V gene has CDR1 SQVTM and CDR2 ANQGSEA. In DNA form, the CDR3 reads TGCAGCGTTGCCGGGACAGGGTCCTACAATGAGCAGTTCTTC. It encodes CSVAGTGSYNEQFF.

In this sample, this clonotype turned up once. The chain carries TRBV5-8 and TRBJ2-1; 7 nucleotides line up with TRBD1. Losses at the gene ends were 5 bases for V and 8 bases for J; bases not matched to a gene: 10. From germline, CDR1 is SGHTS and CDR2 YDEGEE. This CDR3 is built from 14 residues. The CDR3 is CASRTGQEWDEQFF. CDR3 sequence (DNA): TGTGCCAGCAGGACCGGACAGGAGTGGGATGAGCAGTTCTTC.

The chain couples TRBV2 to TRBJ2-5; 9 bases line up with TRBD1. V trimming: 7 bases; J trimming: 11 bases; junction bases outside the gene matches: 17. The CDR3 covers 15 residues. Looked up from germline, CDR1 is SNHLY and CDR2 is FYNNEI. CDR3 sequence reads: CASIGGTGNSNEQYF. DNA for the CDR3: TGTGCCAGCATCGGTGGGACAGGGAACTCTAATGAGCAGTACTTC.

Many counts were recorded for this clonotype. The CDR3 region is CASSLRGYGYTF. CDR3 nucleotides: TGTGCCAGCAGTTTACGGGGCTATGGCTACACCTTC. The chain carries TRBV28 and TRBJ1-2, with D unresolved. Trimming removed 2 bases from V and 4 bases from J, with 5 bases in between. There are 12 residues in the CDR3. CDR1 and CDR2 from the germline V gene are MDHEN and SYDVKM.

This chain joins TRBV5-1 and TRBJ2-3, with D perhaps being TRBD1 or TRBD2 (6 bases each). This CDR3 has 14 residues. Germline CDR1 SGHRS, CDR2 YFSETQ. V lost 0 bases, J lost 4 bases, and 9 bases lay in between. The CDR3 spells CASSLVGGSDTQYF. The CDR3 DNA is TGCGCCAGCAGCTTGGTCGGGGGCTCAGATACGCAGTATTTT.

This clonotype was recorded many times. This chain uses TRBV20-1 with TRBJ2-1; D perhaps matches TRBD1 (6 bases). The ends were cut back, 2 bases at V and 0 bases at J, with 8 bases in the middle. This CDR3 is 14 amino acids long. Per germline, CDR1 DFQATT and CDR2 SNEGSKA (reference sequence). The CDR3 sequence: CSARSGDSYNEQFF. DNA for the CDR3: TGCAGTGCTAGATCAGGGGACTCCTACAATGAGCAGTTCTTC.

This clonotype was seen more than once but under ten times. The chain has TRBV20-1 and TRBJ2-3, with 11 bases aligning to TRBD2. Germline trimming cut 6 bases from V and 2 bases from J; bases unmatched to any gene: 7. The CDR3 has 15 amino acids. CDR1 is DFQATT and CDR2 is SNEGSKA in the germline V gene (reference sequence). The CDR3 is CSAQTTSGNTDTQYF. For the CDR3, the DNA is TGCAGTGCCCAGACGACTAGCGGGAACACAGATACGCAGTATTTT.

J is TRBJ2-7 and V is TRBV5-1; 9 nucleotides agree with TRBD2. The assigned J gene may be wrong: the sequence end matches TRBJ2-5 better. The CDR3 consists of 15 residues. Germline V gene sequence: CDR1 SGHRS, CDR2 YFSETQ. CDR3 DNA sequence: TGCGCCAGCAGCTTCGAACTTAGCGGGGGAAAGACCCAGTACTTC. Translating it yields CASSFELSGGKTQYF.

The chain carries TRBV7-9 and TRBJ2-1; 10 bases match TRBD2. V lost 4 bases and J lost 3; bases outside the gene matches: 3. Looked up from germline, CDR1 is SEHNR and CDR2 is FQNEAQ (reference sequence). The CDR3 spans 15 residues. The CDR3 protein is CASSSTSGDYNEQFF. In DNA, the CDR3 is TGTGCCAGCAGCTCTACTAGCGGGGACTACAATGAGCAGTTCTTC. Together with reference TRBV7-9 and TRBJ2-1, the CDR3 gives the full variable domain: DTGVSQNPRHKITKRGQNVTFRCDPISEHNRLYWYRQTLGQGPEFLTYFQNEAQLEKSRLLSDRFSAERPKGSFSTLEIQRTEQGDSAMYLCASSSTSGDYNEQFFGPGTRLTVL.

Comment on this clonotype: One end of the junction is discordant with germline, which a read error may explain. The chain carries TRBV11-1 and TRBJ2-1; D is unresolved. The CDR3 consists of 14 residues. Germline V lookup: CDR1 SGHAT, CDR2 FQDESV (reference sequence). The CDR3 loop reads CAGSPVGSYNEQFF. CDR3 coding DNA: TGTGCCGGCAGCCCAGTGGGCTCCTACAATGAGCAGTTCTTC.

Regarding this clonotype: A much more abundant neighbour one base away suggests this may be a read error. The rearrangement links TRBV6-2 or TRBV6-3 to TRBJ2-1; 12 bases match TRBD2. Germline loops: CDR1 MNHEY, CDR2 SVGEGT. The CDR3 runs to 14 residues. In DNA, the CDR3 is TGTGCCTGCAGCTTGACTAGCGGGAGCAATGAGCAGTTCTTC. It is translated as CACSLTSGSNEQFF.

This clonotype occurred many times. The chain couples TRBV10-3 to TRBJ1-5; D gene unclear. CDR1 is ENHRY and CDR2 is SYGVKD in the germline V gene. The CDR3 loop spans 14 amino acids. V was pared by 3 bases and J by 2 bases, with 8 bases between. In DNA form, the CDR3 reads TGTGCCATCAGTGACAGCGGAGGCAATCAGCCCCAGCATTTT. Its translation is CAISDSGGNQPQHF.

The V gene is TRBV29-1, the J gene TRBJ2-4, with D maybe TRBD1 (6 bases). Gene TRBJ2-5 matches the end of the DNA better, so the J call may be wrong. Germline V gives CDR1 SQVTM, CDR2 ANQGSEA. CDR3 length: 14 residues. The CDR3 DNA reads TGCAGCGTTGCAGGCAGGGGTGAGGAAGAGACCCAGTACTTC. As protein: CSVAGRGEEETQYF.

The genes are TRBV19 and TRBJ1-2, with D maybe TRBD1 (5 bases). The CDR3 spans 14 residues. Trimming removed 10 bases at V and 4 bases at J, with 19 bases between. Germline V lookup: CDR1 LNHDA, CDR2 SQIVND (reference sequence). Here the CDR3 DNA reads TGTGCCACTCGCAGGGCTAATAGTGCCTATGGCTACACCTTC. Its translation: CATRRANSAYGYTF.

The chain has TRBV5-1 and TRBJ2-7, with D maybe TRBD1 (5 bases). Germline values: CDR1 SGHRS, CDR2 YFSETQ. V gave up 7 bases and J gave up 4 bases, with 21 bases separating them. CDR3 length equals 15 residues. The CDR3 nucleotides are TGCGCCAGCGGTACCAATACAGGCACCCCTTACGAGCAGTACTTC. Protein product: CASGTNTGTPYEQYF. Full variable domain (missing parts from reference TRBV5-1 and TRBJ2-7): KAGVTQTPRYLIKTRGQQVTLSCSPISGHRSVSWYQQTPGQGLQFLFEYFSETQRNKGNFPGRFSGRQFSNSRSEMNVSTLELGDSALYLCASGTNTGTPYEQYFGPGTRLTVT.

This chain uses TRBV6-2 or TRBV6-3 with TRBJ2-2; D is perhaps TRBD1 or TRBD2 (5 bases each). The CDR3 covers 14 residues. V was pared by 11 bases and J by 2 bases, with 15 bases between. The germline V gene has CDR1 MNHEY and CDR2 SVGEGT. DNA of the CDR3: TGTGCCTCAAAACGGGACCAAAACACCGGGGAGCTGTTTTTT. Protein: CASKRDQNTGELFF.